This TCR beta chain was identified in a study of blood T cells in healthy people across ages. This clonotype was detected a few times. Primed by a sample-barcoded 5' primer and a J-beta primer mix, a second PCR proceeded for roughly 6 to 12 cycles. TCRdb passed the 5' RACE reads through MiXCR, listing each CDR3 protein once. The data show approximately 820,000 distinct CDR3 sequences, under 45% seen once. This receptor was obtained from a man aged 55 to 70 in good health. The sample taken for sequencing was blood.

The CDR3 loop is CASSLLPGQAKDTQYF. The CDR3 bases are TGCGCCAGCAGCTTGCTCCCGGGACAGGCCAAGGATACGCAGTATTTT. The chain recombines TRBV5-1 with TRBJ2-3, with 8 positions matching TRBD1. Germline CDR1 SGHRS, CDR2 YFSETQ. The CDR3 is 16 residues long. The junction had 10 bases not matched to a gene; V was cut back by 1 base and J by 6 bases.